This T cell receptor (beta chain) stems from a study of early T cells in non-severe SARS-CoV-2 infection. For the study at large: The study sequenced bulk RNA from unsorted whole blood, with chains unpaired.

This clonotype has only a few counts. Germline CDR1 reads SGHTA; CDR2 reads FQGTGA. This CDR3 is 19 amino acids long. Trimming left V 1 base short and J 4 bases short, with 20 bases between. Unique molecular identifiers were added to individual cDNA molecules. MiXCR, applied by TCRdb to the 5' RACE reads, yields one record per CDR3 protein. The data show fewer than 35,000 distinct CDR3 sequences, roughly 6% seen once. Sequenced material: whole blood. The sequence came from an adult who was a healthcare worker with PCR-confirmed SARS-CoV-2 infection or an uninfected control (not recorded which). The rearrangement joins TRBV7-3 to TRBJ2-6; the D gene is possibly TRBD1 (5 bases). CDR3 bases: TGTGCCAGCAGCTTAATGGCGATTGGGGCAGGGATCGGGGCCAACGTCCTGACTTTC. Its translation: CASSLMAIGAGIGANVLTF. The variable domain in full, completed from reference TRBV7-3 and TRBJ2-6, reads GAGVSQTPSNKVTEKGKYVELRCDPISGHTALYWYRQSLGQGPEFLIYFQGTGAADDSGLPNDRFFAVRPEGSVSTLKIQRTERGDSAVYLCASSLMAIGAGIGANVLTFGAGSRLTVL.